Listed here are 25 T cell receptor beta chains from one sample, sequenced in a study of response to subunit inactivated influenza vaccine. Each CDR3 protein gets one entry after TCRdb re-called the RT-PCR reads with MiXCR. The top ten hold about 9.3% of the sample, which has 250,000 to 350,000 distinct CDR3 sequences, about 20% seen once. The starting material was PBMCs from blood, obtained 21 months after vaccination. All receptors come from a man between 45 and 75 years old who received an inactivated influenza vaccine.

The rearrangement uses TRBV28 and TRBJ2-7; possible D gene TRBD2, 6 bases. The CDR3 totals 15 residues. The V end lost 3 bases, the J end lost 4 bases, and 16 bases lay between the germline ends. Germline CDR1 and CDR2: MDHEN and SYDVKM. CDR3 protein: CASSFAGSVSYEQYF. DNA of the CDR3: TGTGCCAGCAGTTTTGCCGGGAGTGTCTCTTACGAGCAGTACTTC.

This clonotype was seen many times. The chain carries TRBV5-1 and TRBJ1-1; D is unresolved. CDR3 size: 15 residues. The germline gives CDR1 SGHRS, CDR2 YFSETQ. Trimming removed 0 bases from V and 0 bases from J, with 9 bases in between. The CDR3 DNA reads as TGCGCCAGCAGCTTGGGACGGGGAATGAACACTGAAGCTTTCTTT. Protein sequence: CASSLGRGMNTEAFF.

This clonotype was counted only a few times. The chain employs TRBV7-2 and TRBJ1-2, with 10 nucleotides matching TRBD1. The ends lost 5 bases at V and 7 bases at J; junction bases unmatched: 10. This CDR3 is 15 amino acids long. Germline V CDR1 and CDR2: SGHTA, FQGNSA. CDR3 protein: CASSVPGQGSSGYTF. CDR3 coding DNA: TGTGCCAGCAGCGTTCCGGGACAGGGGAGCTCTGGCTACACCTTC.

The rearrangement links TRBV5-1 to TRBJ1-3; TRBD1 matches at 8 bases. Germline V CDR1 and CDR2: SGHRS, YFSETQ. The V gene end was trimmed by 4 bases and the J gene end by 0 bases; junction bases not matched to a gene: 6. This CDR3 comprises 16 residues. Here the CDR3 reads CASSQLTGDSGNTIYF. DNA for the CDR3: TGCGCCAGCAGCCAGCTGACAGGGGACTCTGGAAACACCATATATTTT.

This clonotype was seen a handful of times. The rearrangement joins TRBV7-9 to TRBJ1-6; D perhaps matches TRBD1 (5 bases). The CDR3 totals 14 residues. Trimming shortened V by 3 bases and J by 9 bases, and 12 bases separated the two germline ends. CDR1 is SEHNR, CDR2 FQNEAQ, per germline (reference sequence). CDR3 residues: CASSFDSVVSPLHF. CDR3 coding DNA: TGTGCCAGCAGCTTCGACAGCGTTGTTTCACCCCTCCACTTT. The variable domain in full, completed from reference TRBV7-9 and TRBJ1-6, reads DTGVSQNPRHKITKRGQNVTFRCDPISEHNRLYWYRQTLGQGPEFLTYFQNEAQLEKSRLLSDRFSAERPKGSFSTLEIQRTEQGDSAMYLCASSFDSVVSPLHFGNGTRLTVT.

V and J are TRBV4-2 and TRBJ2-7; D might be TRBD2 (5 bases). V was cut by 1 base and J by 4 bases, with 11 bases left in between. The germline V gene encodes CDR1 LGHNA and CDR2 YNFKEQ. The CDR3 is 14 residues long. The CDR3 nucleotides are TGTGCCAGCAGCCAAGTCGGTGAGGGATACGAGCAGTACTTC. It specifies CASSQVGEGYEQYF.

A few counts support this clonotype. CDR3 residues: CASRRQGATEAFF. The CDR3 nucleotides are TGTGCCAGCAGACGACAGGGGGCTACTGAAGCTTTCTTT. The rearrangement joins TRBV6-2 or TRBV6-3 to TRBJ1-1, with 10 bases lining up with TRBD1. Germline V gene lookup returns CDR1 MNHEY and CDR2 SVGEGT. The CDR3 consists of 13 residues. The V gene end was trimmed by 6 bases and the J gene end by 5 bases; junction bases not matched to a gene: 3.

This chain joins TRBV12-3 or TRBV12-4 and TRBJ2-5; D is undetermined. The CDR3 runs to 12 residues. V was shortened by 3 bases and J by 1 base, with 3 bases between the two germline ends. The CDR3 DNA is TGTGCCAGCAGTTTGTCCCAAGAGACCCAGTACTTC. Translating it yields CASSLSQETQYF.

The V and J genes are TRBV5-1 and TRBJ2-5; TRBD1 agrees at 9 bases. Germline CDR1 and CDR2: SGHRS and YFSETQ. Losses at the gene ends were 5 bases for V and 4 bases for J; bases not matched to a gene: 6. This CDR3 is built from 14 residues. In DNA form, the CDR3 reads TGCGCCAGCAGTACACAGGGGGCTCGAGAGACCCAGTACTTC. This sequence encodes CASSTQGARETQYF.

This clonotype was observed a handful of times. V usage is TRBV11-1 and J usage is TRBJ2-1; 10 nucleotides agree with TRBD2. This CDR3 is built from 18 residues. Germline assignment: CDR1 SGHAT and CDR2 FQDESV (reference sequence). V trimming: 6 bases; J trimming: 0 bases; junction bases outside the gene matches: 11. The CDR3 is CASSSTSGTASSYNEQFF. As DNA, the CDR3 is TGTGCCAGCAGTTCAACTAGCGGGACGGCGAGCTCCTACAATGAGCAGTTCTTC.

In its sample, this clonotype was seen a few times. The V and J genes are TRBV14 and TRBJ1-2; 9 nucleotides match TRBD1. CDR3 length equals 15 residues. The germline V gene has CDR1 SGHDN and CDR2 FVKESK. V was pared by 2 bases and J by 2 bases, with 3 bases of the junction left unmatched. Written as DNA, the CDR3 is TGTGCCAGCAGCCAATGGACAGGGGACAACTATGGCTACACCTTC. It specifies CASSQWTGDNYGYTF. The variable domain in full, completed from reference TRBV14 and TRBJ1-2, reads EAGVTQFPSHSVIEKGQTVTLRCDPISGHDNLYWYRRVMGKEIKFLLHFVKESKQDESGMPNNRFLAERTGGTYSTLKVQPAELEDSGVYFCASSQWTGDNYGYTFGSGTRLTVV.

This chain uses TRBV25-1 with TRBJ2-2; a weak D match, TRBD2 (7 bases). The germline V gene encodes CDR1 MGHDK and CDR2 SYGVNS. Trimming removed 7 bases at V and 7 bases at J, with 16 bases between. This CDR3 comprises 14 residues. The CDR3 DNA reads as TGTGCCAGCACCCAAGGGGGGGGTCACGGGGAGCTGTTTTTT. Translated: CASTQGGGHGELFF.

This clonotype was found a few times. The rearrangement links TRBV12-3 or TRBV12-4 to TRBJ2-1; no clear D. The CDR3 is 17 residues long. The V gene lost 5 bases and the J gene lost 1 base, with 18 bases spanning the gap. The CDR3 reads CASSRGAMGRSYNEQFF. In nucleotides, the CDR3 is TGTGCCAGCAGTCGCGGCGCCATGGGCAGATCCTACAATGAGCAGTTCTTC.

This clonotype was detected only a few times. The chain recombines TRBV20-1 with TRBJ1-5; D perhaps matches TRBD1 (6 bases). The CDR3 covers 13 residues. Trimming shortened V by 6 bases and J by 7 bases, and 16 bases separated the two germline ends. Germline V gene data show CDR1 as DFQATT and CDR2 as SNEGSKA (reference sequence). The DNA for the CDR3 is TGCAGTGCCATGTACAGGGTGGACCAGCCCCAGCATTTT. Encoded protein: CSAMYRVDQPQHF.

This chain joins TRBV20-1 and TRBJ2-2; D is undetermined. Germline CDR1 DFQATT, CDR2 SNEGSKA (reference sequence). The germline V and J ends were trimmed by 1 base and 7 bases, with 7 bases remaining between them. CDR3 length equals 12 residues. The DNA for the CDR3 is TGCAGTGCTAGAGTCTTCTACGGGGAGCTGTTTTTT. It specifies CSARVFYGELFF.

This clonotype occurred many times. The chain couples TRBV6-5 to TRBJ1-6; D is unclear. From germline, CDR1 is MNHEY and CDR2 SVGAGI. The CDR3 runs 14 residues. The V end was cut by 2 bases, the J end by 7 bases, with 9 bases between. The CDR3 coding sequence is TGTGCCAGCAGTTACGGCCGGTCGAATTCACCCCTCCACTTT. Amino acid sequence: CASSYGRSNSPLHF.

The CDR3 is CASTSQGGPDTQYF. CDR3 sequence (DNA): TGTGCCAGCACCTCCCAGGGCGGTCCGGATACGCAGTATTTT. The chain carries TRBV27 and TRBJ2-3; possible D gene TRBD1, 5 bases. The V gene's germline CDR1 is MNHEY and CDR2 SMNVEV (reference sequence). Trimming took off 7 bases at V and 6 bases at J, with 17 bases between the two ends. The CDR3 sequence is 14 residues long.

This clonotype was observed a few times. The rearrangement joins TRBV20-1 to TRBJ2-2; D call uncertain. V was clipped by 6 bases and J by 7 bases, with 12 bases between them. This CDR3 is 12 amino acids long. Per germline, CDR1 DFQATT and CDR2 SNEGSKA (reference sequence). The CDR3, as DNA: TGCAGTGCAAGACTCCCCAGCGGGGAGCTGTTTTTT. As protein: CSARLPSGELFF.

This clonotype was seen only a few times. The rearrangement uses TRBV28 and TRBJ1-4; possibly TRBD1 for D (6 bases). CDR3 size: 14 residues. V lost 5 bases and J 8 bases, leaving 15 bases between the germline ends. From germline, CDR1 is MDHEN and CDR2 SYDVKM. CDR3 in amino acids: CASSTIKGEEKLFF. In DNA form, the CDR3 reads TGTGCCAGCAGTACTATCAAGGGGGAGGAAAAACTGTTTTTT.

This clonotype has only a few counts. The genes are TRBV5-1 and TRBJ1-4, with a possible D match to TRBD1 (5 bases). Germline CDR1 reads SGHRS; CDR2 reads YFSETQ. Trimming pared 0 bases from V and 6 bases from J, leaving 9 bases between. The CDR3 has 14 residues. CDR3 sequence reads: CASSLAGRDEKLFF. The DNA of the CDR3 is TGCGCCAGCAGCTTGGCGGGCAGGGATGAAAAACTGTTTTTT.

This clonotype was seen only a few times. The CDR3 nucleotides read TGTGCCATCCCGGGACAGGGGGCCGGTGAAGCTTTCTTT. Translation: CAIPGQGAGEAFF. V usage is TRBV2 and J usage is TRBJ1-1; TRBD1 agrees at 12 bases. The germline CDR1 and CDR2 sequences are SNHLY and FYNNEI. Trimming took 10 bases from V and 7 from J; bases not matched to a gene: 7. There are 13 residues in the CDR3. The entire variable domain, with the rest obtained from reference TRBV2 and TRBJ1-1, is as follows: EPEVTQTPSHQVTQMGQEVILRCVPISNHLYFYWYRQILGQKVEFLVSFYNNEISEKSEIFDDQFSVERPDGSNFTLKIRSTKLEDSAMYFCAIPGQGAGEAFFGQGTRLTVV.

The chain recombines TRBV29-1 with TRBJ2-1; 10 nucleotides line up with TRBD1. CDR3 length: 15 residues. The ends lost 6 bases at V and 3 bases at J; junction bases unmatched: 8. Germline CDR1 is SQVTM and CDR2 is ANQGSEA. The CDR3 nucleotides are TGCAGCGTGGCACGTGGACAGGGGGACTACAATGAGCAGTTCTTC. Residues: CSVARGQGDYNEQFF.

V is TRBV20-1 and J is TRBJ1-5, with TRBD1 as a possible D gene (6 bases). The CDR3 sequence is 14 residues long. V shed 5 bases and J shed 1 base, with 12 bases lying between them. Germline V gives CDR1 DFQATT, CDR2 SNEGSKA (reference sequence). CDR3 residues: CSADARGSNQPQHF. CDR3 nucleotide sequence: TGCAGTGCTGACGCCAGGGGAAGCAATCAGCCCCAGCATTTT.

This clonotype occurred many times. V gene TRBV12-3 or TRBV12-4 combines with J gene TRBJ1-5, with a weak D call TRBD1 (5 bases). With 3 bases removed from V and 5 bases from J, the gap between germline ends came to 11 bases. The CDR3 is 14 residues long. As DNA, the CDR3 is TGTGCCAGCAGTTTGGCCGGAGGGGATCAGCCCCAGCATTTT. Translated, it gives CASSLAGGDQPQHF.

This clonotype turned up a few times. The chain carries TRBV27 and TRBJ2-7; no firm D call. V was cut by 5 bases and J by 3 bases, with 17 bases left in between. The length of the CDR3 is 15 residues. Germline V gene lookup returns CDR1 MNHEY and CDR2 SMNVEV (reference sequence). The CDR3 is CASSLNPLGDYEQYF. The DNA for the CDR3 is TGTGCCAGCAGTCTTAACCCCCTTGGGGACTACGAGCAGTACTTC.